The clone carrying this T cell receptor (beta chain) was seen a single time. The sample is drawn from a study of blood T cell repertoires in COVID-19. Across the study: Spain, Italy and the United States supplied samples that represented acute and convalescent COVID-19. The cDNA or gDNA used as material had been derived from T cells, B-cell-depleted T cells, or PBMCs.

Using immunoSEQ multiplex PCR, the repertoire was profiled, and TCRdb retains in-frame clones only, with some absent. The sample yields about 73,000 clones, roughly 84% seen once. The ends lost 0 bases at V and 1 base at J; junction bases unmatched: 0. Germline loops: CDR1 SGHRS, CDR2 YFSETQ. CDR3 length: 15 amino acids. The clonotype originates from a woman in her fifties or sixties with acute or convalescent COVID-19. The chain employs TRBV5-1 and TRBJ1-5; 8 positions match TRBD1. Sequenced input: peripheral blood. CDR3 protein: CASSLGTGSNQPQHF. The CDR3 nucleotides read TGCGCCAGCAGCTTGGGGACAGGGAGCAATCAGCCCCAGCATTTT.